A selection of T cell receptor beta chains follows, all from one sample in a study of cytomegalovirus exposure and HLA in healthy donors. Generated by immunoSEQ multiplex PCR, the TCRdb table keeps only in-frame clones and is missing some. This table has roughly 130,000 clones, about 66% appearing once. Sequencing was carried out using PBMCs. Every receptor here comes from a man aged 30 to 39 in good health and CMV-seropositive. The CDR3 runs from the conserved cysteine through the conserved F or W. The D gene is left open where the match is weak. Not every row has a clone size; where given, it reads once, few, many or a size class.

d_call clone_size j_call v_call cdr3_nt cdr3_aa
TRBD2 NA TRBJ2-7 TRBV6-6 TGTGCCAGCAGTTCTGGCGGGAGGCCCTGGGAGCAGTACTTC CASSSGGRPWEQYF
NA NA TRBJ2-7 TRBV7-9 TGTGCCAGCAGCTTTTCGGAGCAGCAGTACTTC CASSFSEQQYF
TRBD2 NA TRBJ2-5 TRBV27 TGTGCCAGCAGTTTGGGGACTAGCGGGGGCTTACGAAAGCAGTACTTC CASSLGTSGGLRKQYF
NA NA TRBJ2-1 TRBV29-1 TGCAGCGGGGCTGGCGACCCCTCCTACAATGAGCAGTTCTTC CSGAGDPSYNEQFF
TRBD1 NA TRBJ1-6 TRBV4-3 TGCGCCAGCAGCCAAGAGGGACAGTATAATTCACCCCTCCACTTT CASSQEGQYNSPLHF
NA NA TRBJ2-5 TRBV6-5 TGTGCCAGCAGCCCTGGAGAACGAGAGACCCAGTACTTC CASSPGERETQYF
NA NA TRBJ1-1 TRBV18 TGTGCCAGCTCACCCCTGGGCGCTGAAGCTTTCTTT CASSPLGAEAFF
NA NA TRBJ1-5 TRBV6-5 TGTGCCAGCAGCCAAGCATTTGGCAATCAGCCCCAGCATTTT CASSQAFGNQPQHF
TRBD1 NA TRBJ2-5 TRBV27 TGTGCCAGCAGTTCGGGACAGGGGGTTCTAAGTGGGGAGACCCAGTACTTC CASSSGQGVLSGETQYF
NA once TRBJ1-1 TRBV11-2 TGTGCCAGCAGCCCCCTCCCCAGGGCAGGGCTAGGAGAAGCTTTCTTT CASSPLPRAGLGEAFF
TRBD2 NA TRBJ2-3 TRBV5-1 TGCGCCAGCAGCTCCCTAACTAGCGGGAGCACAGATACGCAGTATTTT CASSSLTSGSTDTQYF
NA NA TRBJ2-7 TRBV6-5 TGTGCCAGCAGTTACTTCGCGGGGTCCTACGAGCAGTACTTC CASSYFAGSYEQYF
TRBD1 NA TRBJ2-7 TRBV27 TGTGCCAGCAGTTTCTTAGCCGGGACAGGGGGCTACGAGCAGTACTTC CASSFLAGTGGYEQYF
NA NA TRBJ1-2 TRBV29-1 TGCAGCGTTGATAGTGACACTAACTATGGCTACACCTTC CSVDSDTNYGYTF
NA NA TRBJ2-7 TRBV27 TGTGCCAGCAGTATTCGACTAGGGGTTTCCTACGAGCAGTACTTC CASSIRLGVSYEQYF
TRBD1 NA TRBJ1-1 TRBV13 TGTGCCAGCAAACAGGGGAATTTAGCTGAAGCTTTCTTT CASKQGNLAEAFF
NA NA TRBJ2-7 TRBV29-1 TGCAGCGTTGTTTCCGGGGGCGAGCAGTACTTC CSVVSGGEQYF
TRBD1 NA TRBJ1-2 TRBV19 TGTGCCAGTAGTGACAGGGCGGTATATGGCTACACCTTC CASSDRAVYGYTF
NA few TRBJ1-5 TRBV27 TGTGCCAGCAGTTCCGCCCAGGGGATCTATAGCAATCAGCCCCAGCATTTT CASSSAQGIYSNQPQHF
NA NA TRBJ1-3 TRBV2 TGTGCCAGCATGGGGGGTAACTCTGGAAACACCATATATTTT CASMGGNSGNTIYF
NA NA TRBJ2-7 TRBV15 TGTGCCACCAGCAGTCCCGGGCAGGGTAGAAACGAGCAGTACTTC CATSSPGQGRNEQYF
NA NA TRBJ2-7 TRBV15 TGTGCCACCAGCAGAGAAAGGGCTGGGGGCGAGATTCCACAGTACTTC CATSRERAGGEIPQYF
NA few TRBJ2-7 TRBV15 TGTGCCACCAGCAGAGAAACGGGCGGCGGGTACGAGCAGTACTTC CATSRETGGGYEQYF
NA NA TRBJ2-5 TRBV7-9 TGTGCCAGCAGCTACGGTGGCGGTATCCAAGAGACCCAGTACTTC CASSYGGGIQETQYF
TRBD2 NA TRBJ2-2 TRBV7-9 TGTGCCAGCAGCTTCCGACTAGCGGGAGAGGGTTTGAGGGAGCTGTTTTTT CASSFRLAGEGLRELFF
TRBD2 NA TRBJ2-7 TRBV5-1 TGCGCCAGCGCGGGACTAGCGGTAGAGGGTGGTGACTACGAGCAGTACTTC CASAGLAVEGGDYEQYF
TRBD2 NA TRBJ2-7 TRBV13 TGTGCCAGCAGCTCAAAGACTAGCGGGAGGTCCTACGAGCAGTACTTC CASSSKTSGRSYEQYF
NA few TRBJ1-5 TRBV9 TGTGCCAGCAGCGTCGACAGCTCCAATCAGCCCCAGCATTTT CASSVDSSNQPQHF
TRBD2 NA TRBJ2-5 TRBV15 TGTGCCACCAGCATCGAGCGGGAGTACCAAGAGACCCAGTACTTC CATSIEREYQETQYF
NA NA TRBJ1-1 TRBV27 TGTGCCAGCAGTCCACGATGGGGGGGTGGGAACACTGAAGCTTTCTTT CASSPRWGGGNTEAFF
NA NA TRBJ2-2 TRBV4-3 TGCGCCAGCAGCCAAGATTCTACAGGGTTGACCACCGGGGAGCTGTTTTTT CASSQDSTGLTTGELFF
TRBD1 NA TRBJ1-2 TRBV28 TGTGCCAGCATCGTCGGGACAGGCTATGGCTACACCTTC CASIVGTGYGYTF
NA NA TRBJ1-1 TRBV27 TGTGCCAGCAGTTTATCGCCAGAGAACACTGAAGCTTTCTTT CASSLSPENTEAFF
TRBD2 NA TRBJ2-1 TRBV2 TGTGCCAGCAGTGAAGTCTACAGACGGGGAGGGGATGAGCAGTTCTTC CASSEVYRRGGDEQFF
TRBD2 NA TRBJ2-2 TRBV4-1 TGCGCCAGCAGCCAAGTAGTCCCAGCGGGATATGCCGGGGAGCTGTTTTTT CASSQVVPAGYAGELFF
TRBD1 NA TRBJ1-1 TRBV5-1 TGCGCCAGCAGCTGGACAGGGGGCGCGTTTGAAGCTTTCTTT CASSWTGGAFEAFF
NA NA TRBJ1-1 TRBV6-5 TGTGCCAGCAGTTACCGGAGAGTCCGGGGGACCGAAGCTTTCTTT CASSYRRVRGTEAFF
NA NA TRBJ2-1 TRBV19 TGTGCCAGTAGTAGTAACTACAATGAGCAGTTCTTC CASSSNYNEQFF
TRBD1 NA TRBJ1-1 TRBV5-6 TGTGCCAGCAGCATCCAGGGGGTTAGAAACACTGAAGCTTTCTTT CASSIQGVRNTEAFF
NA NA TRBJ2-1 TRBV7-8 TGTGCCAGCCTCCAGGGGCCGGGATCCTACAATGAGCAGTTCTTC CASLQGPGSYNEQFF
TRBD1 NA TRBJ2-3 TRBV6-4 TGTGCCAGCAGTGACTCGACTCAGGGGGCAGATACGCAGTATTTT CASSDSTQGADTQYF
NA NA TRBJ2-6 TRBV2 TGTGCCAGCATCCTCTCTGGGGCCAACGTCCTGACTTTC CASILSGANVLTF
TRBD1 NA TRBJ1-4 TRBV2 TGTGCCAGCAGTGGCACAGGGGGCGCAGGGGAAAAACTGTTTTTT CASSGTGGAGEKLFF
NA NA TRBJ2-1 TRBV5-1 TGCGCCAGCACCCTTACCCCCGCGGAAGGGGTATACAATGAGCAGTTCTTC CASTLTPAEGVYNEQFF
TRBD1 NA TRBJ2-2 TRBV15 TGTGCCACCAGCAGAGAAGACCGGGACAGGGGTACCGGGGAGCTGTTTTTT CATSREDRDRGTGELFF
TRBD1 NA TRBJ1-1 TRBV5-1 TGCGCCAGCAGCGTGACAGGGGGCGCTGGGATGAACACTGAAGCTTTCTTT CASSVTGGAGMNTEAFF
NA NA TRBJ2-2 TRBV9 TGTGCCAGCCAAGGGAGGACGAACACCGGGGAGCTGTTTTTT CASQGRTNTGELFF
NA NA TRBJ2-2 TRBV6-6 TGTGCCAGCAGTTACGGCCTGAACACCGGGGAGCTGTTTTTT CASSYGLNTGELFF
NA NA TRBJ2-7 TRBV7-6 TGTGCCAGCAGCTTAGGGCCTTGGGCCCAGGATGAATACGAGCAGTACTTC CASSLGPWAQDEYEQYF
NA NA TRBJ1-5 TRBV7-2 TGTGCCACCGCCAGTCTTGCGGGGCAGCCCCAGCATTTT CATASLAGQPQHF
TRBD1 NA TRBJ2-2 TRBV7-2 TGTGCCAGCAGCCGACGACAGGGGGACACCGGGGAGCTGTTTTTT CASSRRQGDTGELFF
NA NA TRBJ1-1 TRBV5-1 TGCGCCAGCAGCTTGTTGGGCAGTATGAACACTGAAGCTTTCTTT CASSLLGSMNTEAFF
TRBD2 NA TRBJ2-1 TRBV6-1 TGTGCCAGCATCTGGGGAACTAGCGGTTACAATGAGCAGTTCTTC CASIWGTSGYNEQFF
NA few TRBJ2-2 TRBV4-2 TGTGCCAGCAGTTCCAGAGGGAGGACTCCGAGGACCGGGGAGCTGTTTTTT CASSSRGRTPRTGELFF
TRBD2 NA TRBJ2-4 TRBV18 TGTGCCAGCTCCCTAGCGGGAGGGGGAAACATTCAGTACTTC CASSLAGGGNIQYF